This note documents a single T cell receptor (beta chain) sequence. The record originates from a study of T cell changes during pregnancy in multiple sclerosis. Profiling relied on immunoSEQ multiplex PCR, and the TCRdb table lists in-frame clones only, not all of them. The data hold over 35,000 clones, with about 94% observed a single time. V lost 3 bases and J lost 0, with 9 bases in between. This CDR3 is built from 15 residues. From germline, CDR1 is SQVTM and CDR2 ANQGSEA. This chain links TRBV29-1 with TRBJ2-6, with D possibly TRBD1 on 6 matching bases. The clonotype was recovered from a female donor with multiple sclerosis, enrolled in a pregnancy study. The source material was CD8+ T cells from peripheral blood mononuclear cells, sampled in the third trimester of pregnancy. This CDR3 is CSVDEGHSGANVLTF. The CDR3 coding sequence is TGCAGCGTTGATGAGGGACACTCTGGGGCCAACGTCCTGACTTTC.